Listed below are T cell receptor beta chains from one sample, sequenced in a study of cytomegalovirus exposure and HLA in healthy donors. Clones were read by immunoSEQ multiplex PCR, and TCRdb kept only the in-frame ones, dropping some. The repertoire consists of about 150,000 clones, with around 70% occurring once and the leading ten covering roughly 2.1%. The source material was PBMCs. Receptors originate from a man in his forties in good health and CMV-seronegative. The CDR3 runs from the conserved cysteine through the conserved F or W. The order of the fields is V gene, J gene, D gene, CDR3 length, CDR3 protein. A D gene is named only where the DNA matches it firmly.

>TRBV28|TRBJ1-3|TRBD1|15
CASSPPGQGGNTIYF
>TRBV9|TRBJ1-4|.|15
CASAPSRVANEKLFF
>TRBV11-2|TRBJ2-3|.|13
CASSSGGRGAQYF
>TRBV6-6|TRBJ2-7|.|15
CATRWGDSPTYEQYF
>TRBV6-4|TRBJ1-2|TRBD1|16
CASSEREGTGRYGYTF
>TRBV27|TRBJ2-7|.|13
CASSLGLGYEQYF
>TRBV29-1|TRBJ1-5|.|13
CSVVEQGNQPQHF
>TRBV30|TRBJ1-5|TRBD1|15
CAWRLQGASNQPQHF
>TRBV28|TRBJ2-5|.|15
CASSPGGWGPETQYF
>TRBV6-1|TRBJ1-1|.|14
CASSEQGFGTEAFF
>TRBV18|TRBJ1-1|TRBD1|16
CASSPLDRGANTEAFF
>TRBV9|TRBJ2-5|.|14
CASSVTVGGETQYF
>TRBV6-6|TRBJ2-7|TRBD1|15
CASGSPQGGYDEQYF
>TRBV25-1|TRBJ2-2|TRBD2|13
CASLSGVGGELFF
>TRBV28|TRBJ1-2|.|12
CASLGGIYGYTF
>TRBV7-2|TRBJ2-3|TRBD2|15
CASSLVAGATDTQYF
>TRBV5-8|TRBJ1-3|.|16
CASSIFSPGTGNTIYF
>TRBV18|TRBJ1-2|.|13
CASSPTGDYGYTF
>TRBV27|TRBJ1-2|TRBD1|14
CASRTTGDSYGYTF
>TRBV6-1|TRBJ1-2|.|15
CASKRLGHSNYGYTF
>TRBV5-4|TRBJ1-6|TRBD1|16
CASSLGTGAYNSPLHF
>TRBV5-1|TRBJ1-5|.|14
CASSLVGGHQPQHF
>TRBV10-2|TRBJ2-5|TRBD2|14
CASSEGRRGETQYF
>TRBV7-8|TRBJ2-7|.|14
CASSSVLNAYEQYF
>TRBV9|TRBJ1-1|.|15
CASSVGGVSGGGAFF
>TRBV7-2|TRBJ1-2|TRBD1|15
CASSLTGGSNYGYTF
>TRBV4-1|TRBJ2-3|.|13
CASSQDVEIPQYF
>TRBV10-2|TRBJ2-4|TRBD2|16
CASSESSPSGGDIQYF
>TRBV28|TRBJ2-7|TRBD1|15
CASSRPGTGIYEQYF
>TRBV6-1|TRBJ1-5|TRBD1|14
CASRSGQGYQPQHF
>TRBV6-6|.|.|13
CASSPLGIYEQYF